This note documents a single T cell receptor beta chain sequence. This sample was taken from a study of cytomegalovirus exposure and HLA in healthy donors. Primers: 60 Vbeta forward and 13 Jbeta reverse. TCRdb's table, derived via immunoSEQ multiplex PCR, lists solely in-frame clones and lacks some. The table records about 50,000 clones, around 82% of them present only once. Sequencing was done on a sample of PBMCs. This clonotype was obtained from a man aged 25-45 years in good health and CMV-seropositive.

The CDR3, as DNA: TGCAGCGTTGTCCAGGGCGAGGACTATGGCTACACCTTC. It codes for CSVVQGEDYGYTF. This chain uses TRBV29-1 with TRBJ1-2; TRBD1 is a possible D gene (5 bases). CDR3 length equals 13 residues. The V and J ends lost 4 bases and 3 bases respectively, with 12 bases between them. CDR1 is SQVTM and CDR2 is ANQGSEA in the germline V gene.